Below, one T cell receptor (beta chain) is given with its context. This sample is part of a study of cytomegalovirus exposure and HLA in healthy donors. The PCR was carried out with 60 Vbeta primers and 13 Jbeta primers. As processed by the authors: In a later analysis, the count reached about 75 million unique TCR beta chains, with around 10 million shared. Assay: immunoSEQ multiplex PCR; the TCRdb copy retains only in-frame clones and omits some. The DNA gave D and trimming, while V, J and clone size come from that table. The repertoire includes 150,000 to 200,000 clones, about four fifths of them detected once, and around 0.27% sits in the top ten. CDR3 size: 17 residues.

Source material: PBMCs. The clonotype was recovered from a boy aged 5-17 years in good health and CMV-seronegative. The chain carries TRBV21-1 and TRBJ2-3; the table's D gene call, TRBD2, was not cross checked with the DNA. TRBV21-1 is a listed pseudogene. The CDR3 here is CASSKGLRGTSTDTQYF. The CDR3 DNA reads TGTGCCAGCAGCAAGGGACTACGGGGGACCAGCACAGATACGCAGTATTTT.